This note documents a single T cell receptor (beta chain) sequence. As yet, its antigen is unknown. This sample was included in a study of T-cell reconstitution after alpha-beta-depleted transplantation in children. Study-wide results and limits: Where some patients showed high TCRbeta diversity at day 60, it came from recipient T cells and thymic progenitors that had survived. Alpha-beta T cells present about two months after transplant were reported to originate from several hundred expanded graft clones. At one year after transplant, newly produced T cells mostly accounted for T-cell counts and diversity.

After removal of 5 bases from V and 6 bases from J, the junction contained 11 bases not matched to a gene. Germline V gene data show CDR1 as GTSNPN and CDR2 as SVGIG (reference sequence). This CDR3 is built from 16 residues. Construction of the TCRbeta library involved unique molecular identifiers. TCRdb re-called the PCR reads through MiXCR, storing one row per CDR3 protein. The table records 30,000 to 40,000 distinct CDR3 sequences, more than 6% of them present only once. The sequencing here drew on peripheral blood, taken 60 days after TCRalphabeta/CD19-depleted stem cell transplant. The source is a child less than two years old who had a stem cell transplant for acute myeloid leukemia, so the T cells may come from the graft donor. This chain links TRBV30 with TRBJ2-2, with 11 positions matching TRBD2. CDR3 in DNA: TGTGCCTGGCAGTCCGGGACTAGCGGCCTGCCCGGGGAGCTGTTTTTT. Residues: CAWQSGTSGLPGELFF.